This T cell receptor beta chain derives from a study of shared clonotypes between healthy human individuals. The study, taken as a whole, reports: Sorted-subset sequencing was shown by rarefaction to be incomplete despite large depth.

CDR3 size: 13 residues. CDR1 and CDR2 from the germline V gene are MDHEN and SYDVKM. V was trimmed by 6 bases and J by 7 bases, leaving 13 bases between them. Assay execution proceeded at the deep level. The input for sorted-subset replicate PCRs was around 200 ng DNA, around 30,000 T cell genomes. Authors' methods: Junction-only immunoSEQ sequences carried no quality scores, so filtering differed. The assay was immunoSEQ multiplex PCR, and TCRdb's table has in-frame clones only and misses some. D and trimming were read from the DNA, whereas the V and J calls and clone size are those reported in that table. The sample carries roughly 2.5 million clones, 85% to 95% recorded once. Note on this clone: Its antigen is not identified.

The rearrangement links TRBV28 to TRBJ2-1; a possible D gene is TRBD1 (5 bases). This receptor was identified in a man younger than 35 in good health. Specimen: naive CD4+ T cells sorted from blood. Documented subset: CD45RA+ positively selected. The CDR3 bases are TGTGCCAGCAGGACTTCTCAGGGAAATGAGCAGTTCTTC. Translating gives CASRTSQGNEQFF.